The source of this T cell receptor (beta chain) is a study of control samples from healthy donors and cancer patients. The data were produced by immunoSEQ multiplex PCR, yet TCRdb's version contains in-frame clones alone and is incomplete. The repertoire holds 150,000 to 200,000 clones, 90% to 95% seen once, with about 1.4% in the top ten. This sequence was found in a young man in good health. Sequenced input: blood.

As DNA, the CDR3 is TGTGCCACTCGACAGGGGCGCTACAATGAGCAGTTCTTC. Its translation: CATRQGRYNEQFF. This sequence joins TRBV24-1 and TRBJ2-1; 8 bases align to TRBD1. CDR3 size: 13 residues. Trimming took 10 bases from V and 3 from J; bases not matched to a gene: 4. Per germline, CDR1 KGHDR and CDR2 SFDVKD.